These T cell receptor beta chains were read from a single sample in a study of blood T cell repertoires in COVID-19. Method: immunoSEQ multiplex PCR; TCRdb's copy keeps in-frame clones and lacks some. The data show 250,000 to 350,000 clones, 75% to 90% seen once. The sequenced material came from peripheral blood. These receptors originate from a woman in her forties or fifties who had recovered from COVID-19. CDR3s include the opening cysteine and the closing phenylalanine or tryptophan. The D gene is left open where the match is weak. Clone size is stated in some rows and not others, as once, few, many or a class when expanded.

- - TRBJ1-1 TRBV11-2 TGTGCCAGCAGCCGGTGGGACAAGCGGGGGTCCACTGAAGCTTTCTTT CASSRWDKRGSTEAFF
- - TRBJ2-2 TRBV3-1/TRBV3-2 TGTGCCAGCAGCCTGCCGTTGGCGGGCACCGGGGAGCTGTTTTTT CASSLPLAGTGELFF
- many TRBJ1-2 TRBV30 TGTGCCTGGAGTGGGACAGCCAATAACTATGGCTACACCTTC CAWSGTANNYGYTF
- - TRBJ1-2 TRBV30 TGTGCCTGGAGTGTAAGGATTGGGACAAAGGATGGCTACACCTTC CAWSVRIGTKDGYTF
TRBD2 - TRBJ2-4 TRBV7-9 TGTGCCAGCAGCTTTTGGCTAGCGGGGGGCCAAGCCAAAAACATTCAGTACTTC CASSFWLAGGQAKNIQYF
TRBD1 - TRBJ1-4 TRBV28 TGTGCCAGCAGTTTAGGGACAGGCCTTAATGAAAAACTGTTTTTT CASSLGTGLNEKLFF
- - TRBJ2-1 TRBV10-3 TGTGCCATCAGTGAGTCTGCACAGGTGAACAATGAGCAGTTCTTC CAISESAQVNNEQFF
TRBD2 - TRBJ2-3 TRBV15 TGTGCCACCAGCAGAGTAAGCGGGGGGGCCCCAGATACGCAGTATTTT CATSRVSGGAPDTQYF
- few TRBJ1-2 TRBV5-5 TGTGCCAGCAGCTTGGATCCGATGAGGGCAGGGGCCGCCAACTATGGCTACACCTTC CASSLDPMRAGAANYGYTF
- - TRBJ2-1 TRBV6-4 TGTGCCAGCAGTCCCGACAGACTGAGCTCCTACAATGAGCAGTTCTTC CASSPDRLSSYNEQFF
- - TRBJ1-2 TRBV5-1 TGCGCCAGCAGCTTTGATGCGAACTATGGCTACACCTTC CASSFDANYGYTF
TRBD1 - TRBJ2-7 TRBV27 TGTGCCAGCAGTTCACCGGGACAGGGGATCTACGAGCAGTACTTC CASSSPGQGIYEQYF
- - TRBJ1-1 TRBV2 TGTGCCAGCAGTGGGGACACTTATAAAGCTTTCTTT CASSGDTYKAFF
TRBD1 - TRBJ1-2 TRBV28 TGTGCCAGCAGTTACCTGCCGGGACAGGGGTCAGCCTATGGCTACACCTTC CASSYLPGQGSAYGYTF
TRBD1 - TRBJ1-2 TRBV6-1 TGTGCCAGCAGTGAAGTAGGGGGCGGAGGGAGAGGCTACACCTTC CASSEVGGGGRGYTF
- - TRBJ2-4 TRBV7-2 TGTGCCAGCACCCTGGGCCCGACAGGCGATCAGTACTTC CASTLGPTGDQYF
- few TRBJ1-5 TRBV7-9 TGTGCCAGCAGCTTAGGGGGGGATCAGCCCCAGCATTTT CASSLGGDQPQHF
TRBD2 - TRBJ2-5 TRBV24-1 TGTGCCACCAGTGATTCGAATCCCACTAGCGGGGGCGGGGAGACCCAGTACTTC CATSDSNPTSGGGETQYF
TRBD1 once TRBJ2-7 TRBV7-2 TGTGCCACCAGGGGGACAGGGGGCTACGAGCAGTACTTC CATRGTGGYEQYF
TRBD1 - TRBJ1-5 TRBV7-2 TGTGCCAGCGCCGCGGACAGGGAACAGCCCCAGCATTTT CASAADREQPQHF
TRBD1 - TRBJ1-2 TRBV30 TGTGCCTGGAGTGTCGGACAGGGTGGCGGCTACACCTTC CAWSVGQGGGYTF
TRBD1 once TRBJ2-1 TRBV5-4 TGTGCCAGCAATCCTGGACAGGGGGCCTACAATGAGCAGTTCTTC CASNPGQGAYNEQFF